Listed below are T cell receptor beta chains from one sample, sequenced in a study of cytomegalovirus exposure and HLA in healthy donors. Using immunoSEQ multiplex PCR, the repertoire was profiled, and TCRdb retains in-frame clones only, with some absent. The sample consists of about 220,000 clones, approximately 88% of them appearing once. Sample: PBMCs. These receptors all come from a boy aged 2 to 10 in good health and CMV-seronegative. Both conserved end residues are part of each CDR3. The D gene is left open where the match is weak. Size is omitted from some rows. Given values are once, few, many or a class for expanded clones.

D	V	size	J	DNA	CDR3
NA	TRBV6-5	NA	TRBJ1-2	TGTGCCAGCACCCCCTTGGGGGAGGGTGGCTACACCTTC	CASTPLGEGGYTF
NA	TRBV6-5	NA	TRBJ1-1	TGTGCCAGCAGTGCACAGACAAACACTGAAGCTTTCTTT	CASSAQTNTEAFF
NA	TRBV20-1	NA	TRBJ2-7	TGCAGTGCATTTAGCAGCTACGAGCAGTACTTC	CSAFSSYEQYF
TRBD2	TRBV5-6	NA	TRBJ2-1	TGTGCCAGCAGCTTGCAACTAGCGGGCATCAATGAGCAGTTCTTC	CASSLQLAGINEQFF
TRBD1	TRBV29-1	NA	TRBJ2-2	TGCAGCGTCGGACAGGGGGCGAGGTCTGGGGAGCTGTTTTTT	CSVGQGARSGELFF
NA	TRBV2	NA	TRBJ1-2	TGTGCCAGCACCCCTGACAGGATCAACTATGGCTACACCTTC	CASTPDRINYGYTF
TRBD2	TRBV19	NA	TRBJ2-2	TGTGCCAGTAGTCTTGGTAGCGGGAGATCGATCGGGGAGCTGTTTTTT	CASSLGSGRSIGELFF
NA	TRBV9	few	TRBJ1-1	TGTGCCAGCAGCGTAGCGGCAGCTAGGATGAACACTGAAGCTTTCTTT	CASSVAAARMNTEAFF
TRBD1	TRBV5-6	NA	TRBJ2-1	TGTGCCAGCAGCTCTCAGGGGGACAATGAGCAGTTCTTC	CASSSQGDNEQFF
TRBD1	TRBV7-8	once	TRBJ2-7	TGTGCCAGCAGCTTCGCGGACAGGCTAATCTCCTACGAGCAGTACTTC	CASSFADRLISYEQYF
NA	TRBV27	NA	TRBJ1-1	TGTGCCAGCAGTTTCGGCAGGGGGAACACTGAAGCTTTCTTT	CASSFGRGNTEAFF
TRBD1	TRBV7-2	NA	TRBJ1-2	TGTGCCACCGACGGATTGGGGACAGGGTACTCGAGGAACTATGGCTACACCTTC	CATDGLGTGYSRNYGYTF
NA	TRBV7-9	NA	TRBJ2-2	TGTGCCAGCAGCCCCCGAAGGGGGGGGGACACCGGGGAGCTGTTTTTT	CASSPRRGGDTGELFF
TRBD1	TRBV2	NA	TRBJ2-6	TGTGCCAGCAGAGAACCTGCAGGGGGTACCTCTGGGGCCAACGTCCTGACTTTC	CASREPAGGTSGANVLTF
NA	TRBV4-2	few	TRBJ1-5	TGTGCCAGCAGCCAAGATCGGGGTAGCAATCAGCCCCAGCATTTT	CASSQDRGSNQPQHF
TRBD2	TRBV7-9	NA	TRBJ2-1	TGTGCCAGCAGCTTATCTAGCGGGAGCCACAATGAGCAGTTCTTC	CASSLSSGSHNEQFF
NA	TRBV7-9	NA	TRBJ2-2	TGTGCCAGCCCAAACTACACCGGGGAGCTGTTTTTT	CASPNYTGELFF
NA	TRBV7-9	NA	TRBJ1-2	TGTGCCAGCAGCTTAGCATCAGGGCAGGGGCTCGGCTACACCTTC	CASSLASGQGLGYTF
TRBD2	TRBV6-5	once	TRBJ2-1	TGTGCCAGCAGTCATTTGGGACTAGCGGGAGGTGAGCAGTTCTTC	CASSHLGLAGGEQFF
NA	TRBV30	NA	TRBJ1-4	TGTGCCTGGAGTCACGGGGGAGGTAATGAAAAACTGTTTTTT	CAWSHGGGNEKLFF
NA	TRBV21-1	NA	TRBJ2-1	TGTGCCAGCAGCAAGAGGAAAGATCTGAGTGACAATGAGCAGTTCTTC	CASSKRKDLSDNEQFF
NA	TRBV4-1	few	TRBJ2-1	TGCGCCAGCAGCCAAGTCCGACTAACACGCTCCTACAATGAGCAGTTCTTC	CASSQVRLTRSYNEQFF
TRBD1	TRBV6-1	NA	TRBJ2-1	TGTGCCAGCAGTGAATTCGGGACAGGCTACCCCAATGAGCAGTTCTTC	CASSEFGTGYPNEQFF
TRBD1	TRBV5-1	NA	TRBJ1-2	TGCGCCAGCAGCTTGCAGGACAGGGGAGGTGGCTACACCTTC	CASSLQDRGGGYTF
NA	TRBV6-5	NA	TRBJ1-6	TGTGCCAGCAGTTACGGGCTCATAAATTCACCCCTCCACTTT	CASSYGLINSPLHF
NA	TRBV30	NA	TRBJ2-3	TGTGCCTGGAGTGTAACGGAGGGTACGCAGTATTTT	CAWSVTEGTQYF
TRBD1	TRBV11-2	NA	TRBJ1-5	TGTGCCAGCAGCCCCACAGGGGTCAATCAGCCCCAGCATTTT	CASSPTGVNQPQHF
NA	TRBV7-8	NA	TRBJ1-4	TGTGCCAGCAGCCCCGCGGGGGCAACTAATGAAAAACTGTTTTTT	CASSPAGATNEKLFF
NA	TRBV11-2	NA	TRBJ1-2	TGTGCCAGCAGCTTAGGGGCCAGCCTGAACTATGGCTACACCTTC	CASSLGASLNYGYTF
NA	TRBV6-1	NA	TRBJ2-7	TGTGCCAGCAGTGACCTGAGACTCGAGCAGTACTTC	CASSDLRLEQYF
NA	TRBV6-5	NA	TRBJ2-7	TGTGCCAGCAGTGTGACACCGACCTACGAGCAGTACTTC	CASSVTPTYEQYF
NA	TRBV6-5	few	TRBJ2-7	TGTGCCAGCGCCGGCGCGGGTGGCTCCGAGCAGTACTTC	CASAGAGGSEQYF
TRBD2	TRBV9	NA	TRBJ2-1	TGTGCCAGCAGCTCAACTAGCGGGACATACAATGAGCAGTTCTTC	CASSSTSGTYNEQFF
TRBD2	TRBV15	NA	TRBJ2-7	TGTGCCACCAGCAGAGACTGGCGGGAGCGGGTCGAGCAGTACTTC	CATSRDWRERVEQYF
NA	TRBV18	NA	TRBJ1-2	TGTGCCAGCTCACCACGGAGACAGACCGCTAACTATGGCTACACCTTC	CASSPRRQTANYGYTF
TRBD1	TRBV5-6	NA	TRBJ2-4	TGTGCCAGCAGCCGACAGGGCGGAAACATTCAGTACTTC	CASSRQGGNIQYF
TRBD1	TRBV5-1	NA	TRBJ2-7	TGCGCCAGCAGCTTGGCGCCCCAGGGGGCTGTCGACGAGCAGTACTTC	CASSLAPQGAVDEQYF
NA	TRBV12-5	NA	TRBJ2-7	TGTGCTAGTGGTCCGGAGATCTACGAGCAGTACTTC	CASGPEIYEQYF
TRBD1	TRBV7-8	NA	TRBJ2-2	TGTGCCAGCAGCTTAGTTAGGGGGAGTAGGCAGGGGGACACCGGGGAGCTGTTTTTT	CASSLVRGSRQGDTGELFF
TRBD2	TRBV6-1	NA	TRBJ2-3	TGTGCCAGCAGTGGATTGGTAGCGGGGGGCCCGACAGATACGCAGTATTTT	CASSGLVAGGPTDTQYF
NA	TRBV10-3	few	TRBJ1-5	TGTGCCATCAGTGAGTCGACAAGTAGGGCGGGTCAGCCCCAGCATTTT	CAISESTSRAGQPQHF
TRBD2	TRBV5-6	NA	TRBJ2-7	TGTGCCAGCAGCTTGGATTCTAGCGGCCTCTACGAGCAGTACTTC	CASSLDSSGLYEQYF
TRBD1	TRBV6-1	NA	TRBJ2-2	TGTGCCAGCAGAGACCGGGACAGAGGGACCGGGGAGCTGTTTTTT	CASRDRDRGTGELFF